Described below is a single TCR beta chain sequence and its context. The target of this receptor is not known. At one boundary the junction diverges from the germline segment, which might be a read error. This specimen's treatment or condition label, per the study, means: roughly nine-day PBMC culture with coronavirus spike peptide pools or control peptides (ViraFEST assay). To expand antigen-specific T cells with peptide pools and then pick out the expanded clonotypes through TCR sequencing, the study relied on the ViraFEST assay. The positive SARS-CoV-2 PCR tests of the convalescent patients were dated from March to December 2020, before the Alpha, Beta and Delta variants emerged in the United States. Each well held millions of PBMCs cultured with roughly 10 ug/ml peptide pools in IMDM containing approximately 4.8% human AB serum and roughly 10 IU/ml IL-2. Half of the culture medium was replaced with fresh IL-2-containing medium on days 3 and 7. After 10 days of culture, CD4+ T cells were isolated by negative selection using the EasySep CD4+ T cell isolation kit. Ficoll-Paque Plus gradient centrifugation was used to isolate PBMCs from whole blood, and the isolated PBMCs were then either used fresh or cryopreserved at -140C. In general, triplicate wells were set up for every culture condition.

The germline V gene yields SNHLY for CDR1 and FYNNEI for CDR2. Reading from cysteine to phenylalanine, the CDR3 counts 14 amino acids. The read is trimmed to its CDR3 DNA, 42 bases read in frame from base 1. Library preparation was by PCR. DNA from cultured CD4+ T cells underwent TCR sequencing with the Oncomine TCR Beta short-read assay at the Johns Hopkins FTIC core. Genomic DNA was extracted from the cultured CD4+ T cells with the QIAamp micro DNA kit. Oncomine TCR Beta libraries made from cultured CD4+ T cells were pooled using unique dual indexes and sequenced on an Illumina iSeq 100. The original pipeline was this. Non-productive sequences were removed, and CDR3s not starting with C, not ending with F or W, or shorter than 7 amino acids were discarded. Antigen-specific clonotypes were identified with the MANAFEST web application by comparing peptide-stimulated wells with reference and other culture wells. To be called positive, a clone needed an FDR below 0.05, an odds ratio above 5, and a productive frequency above 0.1% in at least two of three replicate wells. Clonotypes that were significantly expanded in both SARS-CoV-2 spike wells and at least one common cold coronavirus spike condition were defined as cross-reactive. Levenshtein distances (stringdist) and unrooted phylogenetic trees (ape) in R version 3.6.1 were used to assess CDR3 homology. The public reads were quality trimmed at Q25 with fastp and then assembled into clones with MiXCR by TCRdb, keeping productive beta chains. Rows are combined by CDR3 protein, so each entry shows the most common genes and DNA. None of the V and J calls come from the authors' own analysis; TCRdb made them. This sample holds some 13,000 distinct CDR3 sequences; roughly half were observed only once. Clones ranked in the top ten supply approximately 15% of the sample.

The data are from a study of vaccination and CD4 T cells after COVID-19 (dated by TCRdb to 2022 to 2024). About the investigation overall: Convalescent patients had a positive SARS-CoV-2 result on nasal swab PCR, and of these patients, under ten had mild disease and one had severe disease. In the convalescent cohort there were six males and four females, among whom were two Hispanic individuals, seven Caucasians, two Asians and one multiracial person. Each participant got two doses of either the Pfizer-BioNTech BNT162b2 vaccine (n=8) or the Moderna mRNA-1273 vaccine (n=2). Post-COVID blood samples from convalescent patients were collected a median of approximately 100 days after diagnosis, with a range of roughly 35 to 161 days. The time from the second vaccine dose to post-vaccine blood sampling had a median of around 72 days and ranged from about 14 to 250 days. Overlapping spike peptide pools from SARS-CoV-2 and from the common cold coronaviruses HCoV-NL63, HCoV-OC43 and HCoV-229E were used as culture stimuli. Control cultures received a CEFX viral epitope pool as the positive control, an HIV-1 Nef peptide pool as the negative control, or no peptide. The spike-specific CD4+ TCR repertoire was compared before and after mRNA vaccination in fewer than eleven COVID-19 convalescent patients and a handful of infection-naive healthy vaccine recipients. Findings and caveats that apply to the study as a whole: The number of convalescent patients in the study was relatively small, and the study did not examine early timepoints following natural infection. An increase in the median number of SARS-CoV-2-reactive clonotypes from approximately 21 after infection to about 39 after vaccination was observed, but the change was not found to be significant. Of the vaccine-specific clones in convalescent patients, 304 of 307, or nearly all, reacted only to SARS-CoV-2 spike and did not cross-react with common cold coronaviruses. In convalescent patients, a median roughly 86% of post-vaccine SARS-CoV-2-reactive clones were detected only after vaccination, suggesting vaccine-specific priming.

The TCR comes from a human donor who had recovered from COVID-19. Specimen: CD4+ T cells from blood, cultured in vitro. In this chain, TRBV2 is recombined with TRBJ1-1; 7 junctional bases match TRBD1. Read as DNA, the sequence is TGTGCCAGCAGGGAAGGACAGGCAAACACTGAAGCTTTCTTT. Its protein product is CASREGQANTEAFF. With all but the CDR3 taken from the reference TRBV2 and TRBJ1-1 genes, the full variable domain is: EPEVTQTPSHQVTQMGQEVILRCVPISNHLYFYWYRQILGQKVEFLVSFYNNEISEKSEIFDDQFSVERPDGSNFTLKIRSTKLEDSAMYFCASREGQANTEAFFGQGTRLTVV.